What follows are 27 T cell receptor beta chains derived from one specimen sequenced in a study of cytomegalovirus exposure and HLA in healthy donors. The protocol was immunoSEQ multiplex PCR, while the TCRdb copy is restricted to in-frame clones and leaves out a portion. There are some 170,000 clones in the sample; roughly 90% occur only once, and approximately 2.1% lies in the top ten. Sample: PBMCs. Source of these receptors: a woman between 18 and 30 years old in good health and CMV-seronegative.

The chain uses TRBV5-1 and TRBJ2-5, with D maybe TRBD2 (5 bases). Trimming pared 5 bases from V and 1 base from J, leaving 15 bases between. Germline V gene sequence: CDR1 SGHRS, CDR2 YFSETQ. This CDR3 region has 15 residues. DNA for the CDR3: TGCGCCAGCAGGAACGAAGTGGGAGCCCAAGAGACCCAGTACTTC. This codes for CASRNEVGAQETQYF.

The rearrangement uses TRBV6-1 and TRBJ1-2; 12 bases match TRBD1. This CDR3 is 13 amino acids long. Per the germline V gene, CDR1 is MNHNS and CDR2 is SASEGT. The junction had 2 bases not matched to a gene; V was cut back by 4 bases and J by 8 bases. CDR3 in DNA: TGTGCCAGCAGTGCGGGACAGGGGGCAGGCTACACCTTC. As protein: CASSAGQGAGYTF.

This chain connects TRBV5-6 to TRBJ1-2, with 9 bases lining up with TRBD1. Germline V gene data show CDR1 as SGHDT and CDR2 as YYEEEE. V lost 4 bases, J lost 6 bases, and 13 bases stayed unmatched. CDR3 size: 16 residues. The CDR3 nucleotides read TGTGCCAGCAGCCCCAAAGGGACAGGGCCCTTGCATGGCTACACCTTC. This encodes CASSPKGTGPLHGYTF.

The chain combines TRBV7-2 with TRBJ1-5; 8 positions agree with TRBD1. The J segment lost 5 bases and the V segment lost 3 bases, leaving 9 bases of the junction unmatched. Germline loops: CDR1 SGHTA, CDR2 FQGNSA. CDR3 size: 16 residues. The CDR3 DNA is TGTGCCAGCAGCTTGTACTATGGGACAGGATATCAGCCCCAGCATTTT. As protein: CASSLYYGTGYQPQHF.

V is TRBV18 and J is TRBJ1-5; 7 bases agree with TRBD1. Trimming at V came to 2 bases and at J to 0 bases, leaving 13 bases not matched to a gene. CDR1 and CDR2 from the germline V gene are KGHSH and LQKENI. CDR3 size: 19 residues. The CDR3 DNA reads TGTGCCAGCTCACCATATCCGGCCAGGGGGTCTTATAGCAATCAGCCCCAGCATTTT. This encodes CASSPYPARGSYSNQPQHF.

This rearrangement joins TRBV7-2 to TRBJ2-1; TRBD2 aligns across 12 bases. The V gene's germline CDR1 is SGHTA and CDR2 FQGNSA. V shed 6 bases, J shed 3 bases, and the junction held 3 bases outside the gene matches. The CDR3 totals 15 residues. The CDR3 region is CASSPSGGGYNEQFF. The DNA for the CDR3 is TGTGCCAGCAGTCCTAGCGGGGGGGGCTACAATGAGCAGTTCTTC.

The chain uses TRBV7-2 and TRBJ1-6; D ambiguous. The V end lost 1 base, the J end lost 9 bases, and 16 bases lay between the germline ends. The CDR3 contains 16 residues. Germline-derived CDR1 and CDR2 are SGHTA and FQGNSA. As DNA, the CDR3 is TGTGCCAGCAGCTTAGATAGGCAGTTCGCTAGTTCACCCCTCCACTTT. This gives the protein CASSLDRQFASSPLHF.

The rearrangement links TRBV6-5 to TRBJ2-3, with D hard to call. The CDR3 totals 16 residues. V was trimmed by 3 bases and J by 2 bases, leaving 15 bases between them. Looked up from germline, CDR1 is MNHEY and CDR2 is SVGAGI. The CDR3 sequence: CASSYSPNEDTDTQYF. The CDR3, as DNA: TGTGCCAGCAGTTATAGCCCAAACGAGGACACAGATACGCAGTATTTT.

The CDR3 protein is CASSVRLAHTDTQYF. In DNA form, the CDR3 reads TGCGCCAGCAGCGTGAGGCTAGCGCACACAGATACGCAGTATTTT. The chain links TRBV4-3 to TRBJ2-3; a weak D match, TRBD2 (6 bases). The V end lost 5 bases, the J end lost 2 bases, and 14 bases lay between the germline ends. This CDR3 is built from 15 residues. Germline loops: CDR1 LGHNA, CDR2 YSLEER.

This rearrangement joins TRBV18 to TRBJ1-2; TRBD1 aligns across 9 bases. Germline CDR1 reads KGHSH; CDR2 reads LQKENI. V trimming: 3 bases; J trimming: 4 bases; junction bases outside the gene matches: 12. The CDR3 is 17 amino acids. CDR3 nucleotides: TGTGCCAGCTCACCCCCCGTACAGGGGGCGGCGAGCTATGGCTACACCTTC. Translating gives CASSPPVQGAASYGYTF.

With respect to this clone: The junction and the germline gene differ at one end; a read error may be behind it. V gene TRBV5-8 combines with J gene TRBJ1-2; unclear D gene. CDR3 size: 12 residues. The germline V gene encodes CDR1 SGHTS and CDR2 YDEGEE. The CDR3 DNA is TGTGCCAGCAGCTGGGCTACGAGGGCTAGAGCCTTC. This codes for CASSWATRARAF.

This clone was picked up one time. The CDR3 reads CASSPRDRGEEQFF. CDR3 DNA: TGTGCCAGCAGTCCCCGGGACAGGGGCGAGGAGCAGTTCTTC. The rearrangement links TRBV6-1 to TRBJ2-1, with TRBD1 identical over 10 bases. V was pared by 5 bases and J by 10 bases, with 8 bases of the junction left unmatched. The CDR3 is 14 residues long. Germline V gene data show CDR1 as MNHNS and CDR2 as SASEGT.

This clone was detected only once. The V gene is TRBV28, the J gene TRBJ1-3, with 8 nucleotides matching TRBD1. Germline-derived CDR1 and CDR2 are MDHEN and SYDVKM. This CDR3 is 17 amino acids long. Trimming took 1 base from V and 2 from J; bases not matched to a gene: 7. CDR3 sequence (DNA): TGTGCCAGCAGTTTATTGGTCAGGGGGCGGCCTGGAAACACCATATATTTT. It specifies CASSLLVRGRPGNTIYF.

The chain recombines TRBV10-3 with TRBJ2-2, with 13 nucleotides matching TRBD2. Germline V CDR1 and CDR2: ENHRY, SYGVKD. With V trimmed by 4 bases and J by 2 bases, 4 bases remained unmatched. The length of the CDR3 is 17 residues. The CDR3 DNA is TGTGCCATCAGTGGGGGGACTAGCGGGACAAACACCGGGGAGCTGTTTTTT. As protein: CAISGGTSGTNTGELFF.

A single count supports this clone. This chain uses TRBV27 with TRBJ2-2, with D perhaps matching TRBD2 (6 bases). There are 16 residues in the CDR3. Trimming removed 4 bases at V and 1 base at J, with 13 bases between. Germline V CDR1 and CDR2: MNHEY, SMNVEV (reference sequence). Here the CDR3 DNA reads TGTGCCAGCAGTTCCGGGCGGGGCGGGAACACCGGGGAGCTGTTTTTT. Translation: CASSSGRGGNTGELFF.

V gene TRBV2 combines with J gene TRBJ1-1; 7 bases agree with TRBD1. CDR1 and CDR2 from the germline V gene are SNHLY and FYNNEI. The CDR3 covers 13 residues. V shed 6 bases, J shed 4 bases, and the junction held 5 bases outside the gene matches. CDR3 in amino acids: CASRLTGRTEAFF. DNA for the CDR3: TGTGCCAGCAGATTGACAGGGCGCACTGAAGCTTTCTTT.

This chain joins TRBV4-1 and TRBJ1-1; D gene uncertain. This CDR3 comprises 15 residues. Germline V gene lookup returns CDR1 MGHRA and CDR2 YSYEKL. The ends were cut back, 0 bases at V and 5 bases at J, with 13 bases in the middle. CDR3 sequence: CASSQEWSGGTEAFF. CDR3 DNA sequence: TGCGCCAGCAGCCAAGAATGGTCCGGCGGGACTGAAGCTTTCTTT.

CDR3 sequence: CASSLALQGKPYEQYF. DNA for the CDR3: TGTGCCAGCAGCTTAGCTCTGCAGGGTAAACCGTACGAGCAGTACTTC. The chain has TRBV7-6 and TRBJ2-7; possibly TRBD1 for D (5 bases). The germline gives CDR1 SGHVS, CDR2 FNYEAQ. Trimming shortened V by 0 bases and J by 4 bases, and 16 bases separated the two germline ends. The CDR3 length is 16 residues.

The V gene is TRBV19, the J gene TRBJ1-1; TRBD1 is a possible D gene (5 bases). V lost 6 bases and J 1 base, leaving 9 bases between the germline ends. This CDR3 has 13 residues. Germline V gene data show CDR1 as LNHDA and CDR2 as SQIVND (reference sequence). The CDR3 nucleotides read TGTGCCAGTAGCCCCGGACAGAACACTGAAGCTTTCTTT. Its protein is CASSPGQNTEAFF.

The chain has TRBV14 and TRBJ2-3; tentatively, D is TRBD1 (6 bases). The V end was cut by 6 bases, the J end by 2 bases, with 12 bases between. The germline V gene encodes CDR1 SGHDN and CDR2 FVKESK. The length of the CDR3 is 14 residues. The CDR3 DNA reads as TGTGCCAGCAGGGACAGAGGTTTCACAGATACGCAGTATTTT. Its protein product is CASRDRGFTDTQYF. Full variable domain (rest looked up from reference TRBV14 and TRBJ2-3): EAGVTQFPSHSVIEKGQTVTLRCDPISGHDNLYWYRRVMGKEIKFLLHFVKESKQDESGMPNNRFLAERTGGTYSTLKVQPAELEDSGVYFCASRDRGFTDTQYFGPGTRLTVL.

The rearrangement joins TRBV9 to TRBJ2-6; D unclear. Per the germline V gene, CDR1 is SGDLS and CDR2 is YYNGEE. V lost 1 base, J lost 0 bases, and 11 bases lay in between. The CDR3 is 17 amino acids. The CDR3 DNA is TGTGCCAGCAGCGTAAAAGGCGGAAGCTCTGGGGCCAACGTCCTGACTTTC. Its translation: CASSVKGGSSGANVLTF.

This chain links TRBV10-3 with TRBJ2-7; 11 bases match TRBD2. Germline CDR1 and CDR2: ENHRY and SYGVKD. The CDR3 extends over 16 amino acids. V gave up 0 bases and J gave up 5 bases; unmatched junction bases: 6. The CDR3 region is CAISESIAGGSDEQYF. The CDR3 region has the DNA TGTGCCATCAGTGAGTCTATAGCGGGGGGGTCCGACGAGCAGTACTTC.

The V gene is TRBV5-4, the J gene TRBJ2-7, with 8 bases fitting TRBD2. The V gene end was trimmed by 3 bases and the J gene end by 5 bases; junction bases not matched to a gene: 10. Germline loops: CDR1 SGHNT, CDR2 YYREEE (reference sequence). The length of the CDR3 is 15 residues. This CDR3 reads CASSSAGALEHEQYF. CDR3 coding DNA: TGTGCCAGCAGCTCAGCGGGAGCCCTTGAGCACGAGCAGTACTTC.

The chain couples TRBV6-5 to TRBJ2-5; D uncertain. Trimming took 5 bases from V and 5 from J, leaving 6 bases between them. Germline V gives CDR1 MNHEY, CDR2 SVGAGI. The CDR3 extends over 11 amino acids. In nucleotides, the CDR3 is TGTGCCAGCAGTAACGGGGAGACCCAGTACTTC. This gives the protein CASSNGETQYF.

The rearrangement links TRBV19 to TRBJ2-7, with 8 bases aligning to TRBD1. J lost 0 bases, V lost 5 bases, and 3 bases had no gene match. This CDR3 has 14 amino acids. Germline V gene sequence: CDR1 LNHDA, CDR2 SQIVND (reference sequence). The CDR3 DNA reads as TGTGCCAGTAGTGATGACAGGGGCTCCTACGAGCAGTACTTC. It encodes CASSDDRGSYEQYF.

The chain uses TRBV5-1 and TRBJ2-3, with 9 bases fitting TRBD1. V dropped 3 bases and J dropped 4; count of bases not matched to a gene: 9. Germline CDR1 and CDR2: SGHRS and YFSETQ. This CDR3 is built from 16 residues. In DNA, the CDR3 is TGCGCCAGCAGCTCTTCCGGGACAGGGAATGCAGATACGCAGTATTTT. It is translated as CASSSSGTGNADTQYF.

The rearrangement uses TRBV29-1 and TRBJ1-2, with 11 bases fitting TRBD1. The V and J ends lost 5 bases and 3 bases, in that order; junction bases with no gene match: 5. The CDR3 is made up of 14 amino acids. Germline assignment: CDR1 SQVTM and CDR2 ANQGSEA. CDR3 protein: CSVTDRGRHYGYTF. The CDR3 nucleotides are TGCAGCGTTACGGACAGGGGGCGTCACTATGGCTACACCTTC.